The clone carrying this TCR beta chain has more than one count but fewer than ten. Its specificity is not known. This record belongs to a study of CD8 T cells in ankylosing spondylitis. Overall study findings and caveats: Earlier authors reported some of these motif variants in reactive arthritis synovial fluid and blood. Clones that were linked to disease were CD8+ and were relatively rare in peripheral blood. Ankylosing spondylitis blood appeared to carry a characteristic TCR beta motif of roughly eight highly homologous variants. Within matched ankylosing spondylitis synovial fluid, disease-linked clones were reportedly significantly enriched.

Libraries for TCR beta were made by quantitative 5'-RACE with molecular barcodes. TCRdb processed the 5' RACE reads anew with MiXCR; each CDR3 protein has one entry. The sample records about 700,000 distinct CDR3 sequences, 19% being singletons. The CDR3 spans 16 residues. V shed 4 bases and J 0 bases; nucleotides not matched to a gene: 8. Per the germline V gene, CDR1 is SGHRS and CDR2 is YFSETQ. Sample: blood, either unsorted or a sorted T cell fraction (not recorded which). The TCR was taken from a male donor with ankylosing spondylitis. This chain joins TRBV5-1 and TRBJ2-3; 7 bases map to TRBD2. The CDR3 protein is CASSPSGLDSTDTQYF. The CDR3 DNA reads TGCGCCAGCAGCCCTTCCGGACTAGACAGCACAGATACGCAGTATTTT. Filled out from reference TRBV5-1 and TRBJ2-3, the complete variable domain reads KAGVTQTPRYLIKTRGQQVTLSCSPISGHRSVSWYQQTPGQGLQFLFEYFSETQRNKGNFPGRFSGRQFSNSRSEMNVSTLELGDSALYLCASSPSGLDSTDTQYFGPGTRLTVL.